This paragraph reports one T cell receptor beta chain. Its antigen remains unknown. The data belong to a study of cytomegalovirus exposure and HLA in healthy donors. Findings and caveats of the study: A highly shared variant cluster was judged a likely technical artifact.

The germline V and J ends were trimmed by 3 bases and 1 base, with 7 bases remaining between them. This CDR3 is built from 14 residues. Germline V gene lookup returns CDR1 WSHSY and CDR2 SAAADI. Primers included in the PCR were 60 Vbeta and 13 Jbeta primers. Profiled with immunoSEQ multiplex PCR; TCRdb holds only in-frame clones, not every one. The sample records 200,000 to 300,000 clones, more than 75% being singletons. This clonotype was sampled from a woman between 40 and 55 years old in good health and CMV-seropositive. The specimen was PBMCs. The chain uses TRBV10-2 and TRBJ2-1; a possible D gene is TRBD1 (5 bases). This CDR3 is CASSETGSYNEQFF. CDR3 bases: TGCGCCAGCAGTGAAACAGGATCCTACAATGAGCAGTTCTTC.